This T cell receptor (beta chain) was obtained from a study of post-analysis software for immune sequencing data. Unique molecular identifiers were present in the TCR beta cDNA libraries. T cells numbering about 0.85 to 10 million yielded cDNA molecules that totaled roughly 500,000. MiXCR, run by TCRdb on the PCR reads, gives a single entry per CDR3 protein. The sample has hundreds of thousands of distinct CDR3 sequences, less than 40% seen once; the top ten hold 6.5% to 8%. Study findings and constraints: Samples prepared in the same batch strongly co-clustered by F measure. Controls showed lower frequencies than patients for roughly five TRBV segments, and TRBV5-6, TRBV5-1 and TRBV20-1 were among these.

Turning to this clonotype: Antigen unknown. At one end the junction does not follow the germline gene, possibly because of a read error.

The CDR3 is 16 amino acids. Sample: blood. This receptor was identified in a girl aged 2-15 years with multiple sclerosis. The chain is built from TRBV12-3 or TRBV12-4 and TRBJ2-3; D gene uncertain. CDR3 sequence: CANSFRRMTPTDTQYF. The CDR3 DNA reads TGTGCCAACAGTTTTCGTCGGATGACGCCCACAGATACGCAGTATTTT.